The 26 T cell receptor beta chains in this list originate from one sample, sequenced in a study of cytomegalovirus exposure and HLA in healthy donors. Vbeta (60) and Jbeta (13) primers were used in the PCR. Profiling relied on immunoSEQ multiplex PCR, and the TCRdb table lists in-frame clones only, not all of them. In the table there are approximately 110,000 clones, 81% of which are singletons. The sequencing sample was made of PBMCs. All receptors come from a woman aged 25 to 45 in good health and CMV-seronegative.

V gene TRBV7-2 combines with J gene TRBJ2-1, with D possibly being TRBD1 (5 bases). The CDR3 length is 16 residues. Trimming pared 4 bases from V and 4 bases from J, leaving 17 bases between. Germline-derived CDR1 and CDR2 are SGHTA and FQGNSA. The CDR3 nucleotides read TGTGCCAGCAGCTCTGTCCAGGGTGGCCCTTACAATGAGCAGTTCTTC. Amino acids: CASSSVQGGPYNEQFF.

The rearrangement joins TRBV10-2 to TRBJ1-1; TRBD1 agrees at 7 bases. V gave up 0 bases and J gave up 3 bases; unmatched junction bases: 4. This CDR3 has 15 amino acids. Looked up from germline, CDR1 is WSHSY and CDR2 is SAAADI. CDR3 amino acids: CASSESNRGYTEAFF. CDR3 bases: TGCGCCAGCAGTGAGTCAAACAGGGGATACACTGAAGCTTTCTTT.

This clone showed up just once. The gene calls are TRBV7-2 and TRBJ1-1; the D gene is possibly TRBD1 (5 bases). CDR1 SGHTA and CDR2 FQGNSA come from the germline V gene. Trimming removed 5 bases at V and 6 bases at J, with 13 bases between. This CDR3 spans 13 amino acids. The CDR3 DNA follows: TGTGCCAGCAGCATCGCAAGGGGCGCTGAAGCTTTCTTT. It codes for CASSIARGAEAFF.

The chain links TRBV21-1 to TRBJ2-7; no DNA check was done on the table's D call, TRBD2. TRBV21-1 is assigned pseudogene status. The CDR3 runs to 13 residues. CDR3 sequence reads: CASSKGSSYEQYF. Here the CDR3 DNA reads TGTGCCAGCAGCAAAGGGAGCTCCTACGAGCAGTACTTC.

V usage is TRBV7-2 and J usage is TRBJ2-1, with D possibly matching TRBD1 (6 bases). Germline lookup yields CDR1 SGHTA and CDR2 FQGNSA. The CDR3 has 13 amino acids. Trimming left V 4 bases short and J 9 bases short, with 13 bases between. CDR3 sequence reads: CASSSNVGGEQFF. The CDR3 bases are TGTGCCAGCAGCTCAAATGTAGGGGGTGAGCAGTTCTTC. The full variable domain, with the rest looked up from reference TRBV7-2 and TRBJ2-1, is GAGVSQSPSNKVTEKGKDVELRCDPISGHTALYWYRQSLGQGLEFLIYFQGNSAPDKSGLPSDRFSAERTGGSVSTLTIQRTQQEDSAVYLCASSSNVGGEQFFGPGTRLTVL.

The chain has TRBV11-3 and TRBJ2-5; D may be TRBD1 (5 bases). CDR1 and CDR2 (germline): SGHNT, YENEEA. The V end was cut by 8 bases, the J end by 5 bases, with 18 bases between. The CDR3 extends over 14 amino acids. In nucleotides, the CDR3 is TGTGCCAGCCAGGGCCGCGCGTTCGGGGAGACCCAGTACTTC. Its translation is CASQGRAFGETQYF.

J is TRBJ2-2 and V is TRBV19; D remains ambiguous. The CDR3 has 15 residues. In germline, CDR1 is LNHDA, CDR2 SQIVND (reference sequence). V lost 10 bases, J lost 0 bases, and 15 bases lay in between. The CDR3 loop reads CATSPQVSNTGELFF. The DNA for the CDR3 is TGTGCCACCTCGCCTCAGGTTTCGAACACCGGGGAGCTGTTTTTT.

V gene TRBV5-1 combines with J gene TRBJ2-1; 11 bases line up with TRBD2. J lost 6 bases, V lost 1 base, and 3 bases had no gene match. The CDR3 spans 15 residues. The germline gives CDR1 SGHRS, CDR2 YFSETQ. CDR3 sequence: CASSLSLAGVNEQFF. In DNA form, the CDR3 reads TGCGCCAGCAGCTTGTCACTAGCGGGAGTCAATGAGCAGTTCTTC.

The rearrangement uses TRBV7-9 and TRBJ2-5; no reliable D call. Trimming removed 1 base from V and 1 base from J, with 13 bases in between. Germline V gives CDR1 SEHNR, CDR2 FQNEAQ (reference sequence). CDR3 length: 16 residues. CDR3 loop: CASSLGEQILQETQYF. Written as DNA, the CDR3 is TGTGCCAGCAGCTTAGGTGAACAGATTCTCCAAGAGACCCAGTACTTC.

The chain carries TRBV10-1 and TRBJ2-1; 15 bases are shared with TRBD2. The germline V gene encodes CDR1 WNHNN and CDR2 SYGVQD (reference sequence). CDR3 length equals 17 residues. Trimming at V came to 6 bases and at J to 5 bases, leaving 8 bases not matched to a gene. DNA for the CDR3: TGCGCCAGCAGCCGGTGGACTAGCGGGGGGGGGAACAATGAGCAGTTCTTC. Encoded protein: CASSRWTSGGGNNEQFF.

This clone was picked up one time. The chain carries TRBV4-3 and TRBJ2-7; 10 nucleotides agree with TRBD2. The CDR3 length is 14 residues. Germline CDR1 and CDR2: LGHNA and YSLEER. V dropped 4 bases and J dropped 4; count of bases not matched to a gene: 4. The DNA for the CDR3 is TGCGCCAGCAGCCCGCTAGCGGGAGCTTACGAGCAGTACTTC. It is translated as CASSPLAGAYEQYF.

The sample holds one count of this clone. The rearrangement joins TRBV30 to TRBJ1-5; no clear D gene. The CDR3 is 13 amino acids. Germline V gives CDR1 GTSNPN, CDR2 SVGIG (reference sequence). V was clipped by 0 bases and J by 6 bases, with 9 bases between them. In DNA form, the CDR3 reads TGTGCCTGGAGTGTAGTTCGCGGTCAGCCCCAGCATTTT. Amino acid sequence: CAWSVVRGQPQHF.

This clone was detected only once. The V and J genes are TRBV2 and TRBJ2-7; perhaps TRBD1 as D (6 bases). The germline gives CDR1 SNHLY, CDR2 FYNNEI. The V end lost 3 bases, the J end lost 1 base, and 7 bases lay between the germline ends. CDR3 length: 13 amino acids. CDR3 DNA sequence: TGTGCCAGCAGTGAGGACAGTTCCTACGAGCAGTACTTC. It is translated as CASSEDSSYEQYF. The full variable domain, completed using reference TRBV2 and TRBJ2-7, is EPEVTQTPSHQVTQMGQEVILRCVPISNHLYFYWYRQILGQKVEFLVSFYNNEISEKSEIFDDQFSVERPDGSNFTLKIRSTKLEDSAMYFCASSEDSSYEQYFGPGTRLTVT.

The chain uses TRBV11-1 and TRBJ2-1, with 8 bases fitting TRBD2. There are 15 residues in the CDR3. The V and J ends lost 7 bases and 1 base, in that order; junction bases with no gene match: 6. Looked up from germline, CDR1 is SGHAT and CDR2 is FQDESV (reference sequence). For the CDR3, the DNA is TGTGCCAGCATTAGCGGGGAGAGGTCCTACAATGAGCAGTTCTTC. Translated, it gives CASISGERSYNEQFF.

J is TRBJ1-1 and V is TRBV28; possibly TRBD1 for D (5 bases). This CDR3 is 13 amino acids long. Trimming shortened V by 6 bases and J by 5 bases, and 13 bases separated the two germline ends. The germline V gene encodes CDR1 MDHEN and CDR2 SYDVKM. This chain's CDR3 is CASRAEGMTEAFF. CDR3 coding DNA: TGTGCCAGCAGGGCGGAGGGGATGACTGAAGCTTTCTTT.

This clone appeared once. This chain links TRBV9 with TRBJ2-1; 7 nucleotides agree with TRBD2. The CDR3 extends over 16 amino acids. The junction had 6 bases not matched to a gene; V was cut back by 3 bases and J by 0 bases. Germline V gene sequence: CDR1 SGDLS, CDR2 YYNGEE. DNA for the CDR3: TGTGCCAGCAGCGGGGGGGGGAGAAGCTCCTACAATGAGCAGTTCTTC. Its translation is CASSGGGRSSYNEQFF. The variable domain in full, completed from reference TRBV9 and TRBJ2-1, reads DSGVTQTPKHLITATGQRVTLRCSPRSGDLSVYWYQQSLDQGLQFLIQYYNGEERAKGNILERFSAQQFPDLHSELNLSSLELGDSALYFCASSGGGRSSYNEQFFGPGTRLTVL.

As DNA, the CDR3 is TGTGCCAGCAGCTTATTACAGGGGGCGATGAACACTGAAGCTTTCTTT. This codes for CASSLLQGAMNTEAFF. The chain carries TRBV7-6 and TRBJ1-1; 9 positions agree with TRBD1. The CDR3 totals 16 residues. CDR1 is SGHVS, CDR2 FNYEAQ, per germline. V gave up 2 bases and J gave up 0 bases; unmatched junction bases: 4.

The chain links TRBV9 to TRBJ2-1; 7 bases map to TRBD2. The CDR3 length is 17 residues. Germline values: CDR1 SGDLS, CDR2 YYNGEE. Unmatched junction bases numbered 7, after V lost 0 bases and J lost 1 base. The CDR3 nucleotides read TGTGCCAGCAGCGTAGAGCCCCTAGCGGTATCCTACAATGAGCAGTTCTTC. Amino acids: CASSVEPLAVSYNEQFF.

The V and J genes are TRBV11-3 and TRBJ2-1; 8 positions agree with TRBD2. The CDR3 spans 15 residues. V was clipped by 5 bases and J by 3 bases; unmatched bases: 6. Germline V gene sequence: CDR1 SGHNT, CDR2 YENEEA. CDR3 sequence: CASSPLAGRYNEQFF. CDR3 DNA sequence: TGTGCCAGCAGCCCTCTAGCGGGCCGCTACAATGAGCAGTTCTTC.

This chain connects TRBV28 to TRBJ2-1; TRBD1 matches at 7 bases. CDR3 length equals 14 residues. With 7 bases clipped from V and 0 bases from J, the junction kept 3 bases outside the gene matches. Germline values: CDR1 MDHEN, CDR2 SYDVKM. CDR3 protein: CASTTGSSYNEQFF. Written as DNA, the CDR3 is TGTGCCAGCACGACAGGGAGCTCCTACAATGAGCAGTTCTTC.

J is TRBJ2-3 and V is TRBV9; unclear D gene. The CDR3 is 13 amino acids. Trimming removed 4 bases at V and 4 bases at J, with 10 bases between. The V gene's germline CDR1 is SGDLS and CDR2 YYNGEE. For the CDR3, the DNA is TGTGCCAGCAGCCCCAGACTTTCAGATACGCAGTATTTT. Translating it yields CASSPRLSDTQYF.

The chain carries TRBV6-1 and TRBJ1-2; perhaps TRBD1 as D (6 bases). V was cut by 2 bases and J by 8 bases, with 24 bases left in between. This CDR3 comprises 17 residues. Germline values: CDR1 MNHNS, CDR2 SASEGT. CDR3 protein: CASSENLGAGRVYGYTF. CDR3 nucleotide sequence: TGTGCCAGCAGTGAAAACTTGGGGGCGGGGAGGGTTTACGGCTACACCTTC.

The chain has TRBV11-2 and TRBJ1-1, with D perhaps TRBD1 (6 bases). The CDR3 is 18 residues long. Deletions cut 5 bases from V and 4 bases from J, with 26 bases between. The germline V gene encodes CDR1 SGHAT and CDR2 FQNNGV. CDR3 sequence: CASSLIKRGSSGGTEAFF. CDR3 coding DNA: TGTGCCAGCAGCCTCATTAAAAGGGGGAGTTCAGGCGGCACTGAAGCTTTCTTT. Full variable domain (missing parts from reference TRBV11-2 and TRBJ1-1): EAGVAQSPRYKIIEKRQSVAFWCNPISGHATLYWYQQILGQGPKLLIQFQNNGVVDDSQLPKDRFSAERLKGVDSTLKIQPAKLEDSAVYLCASSLIKRGSSGGTEAFFGQGTRLTVV.

The chain couples TRBV19 to TRBJ2-5; maybe TRBD2 (6 bases). V lost 6 bases and J 5 bases, leaving 13 bases between the germline ends. CDR3 length equals 13 residues. From germline, CDR1 is LNHDA and CDR2 SQIVND (reference sequence). The CDR3 here is CASSRGWEETQYF. CDR3 in DNA: TGTGCCAGTAGCCGGGGGTGGGAGGAGACCCAGTACTTC.

V gene TRBV20-1 combines with J gene TRBJ2-3; no firm D call. From germline, CDR1 is DFQATT and CDR2 SNEGSKA (reference sequence). This CDR3 has 11 residues. Deletions cut 1 base from V and 7 bases from J, with 6 bases between. The CDR3, as DNA: TGCAGTGCTAGAGGCCCTAATACGCAGTATTTT. Protein product: CSARGPNTQYF.

V is TRBV6-4 and J is TRBJ2-1, with 9 bases fitting TRBD2. Germline V gene sequence: CDR1 MRHNA, CDR2 SNTAGT. The CDR3 length is 14 residues. Trimming took 4 bases from V and 10 from J; bases not matched to a gene: 8. The CDR3 here is CASSGLAGGVEQFF. The DNA of the CDR3 is TGTGCCAGCAGTGGGCTCGCGGGAGGGGTGGAGCAGTTCTTC.